This T cell receptor beta chain emerged from a study of cytomegalovirus exposure and HLA in healthy donors. Study-level background: The study's early data release held 75 million to 95 million unique TCRs from HLA-typed donors. Assignment to the Caucasian-associated ancestry cluster applied to approximately 79% of the approximately 370 genotyped donors.

With respect to this clone: Its cognate antigen is unknown.

Points from the study as a whole: A later analysis found TCR association rates differed by HLA locus, highest for DRB1 and lowest for HLA-C.

PCR primers comprised 60 Vbeta and 13 Jbeta primers. This table comes from immunoSEQ multiplex PCR, and its TCRdb copy is limited to in-frame clones, with some not included. The table shows 95,000 to 100,000 clones, with roughly 74% occurring only once. After removal of 3 bases from V and 7 bases from J, the junction contained 6 bases not matched to a gene. The CDR3 is made up of 14 amino acids. Per the germline V gene, CDR1 is SEHNR and CDR2 is FQNEAQ (reference sequence). The chain uses TRBV7-9 and TRBJ2-3; 8 bases map to TRBD2. This receptor was identified in a woman aged 40-49 years in good health and CMV-seronegative. Sequencing was done on a sample of PBMCs. The CDR3 nucleotides read TGTGCCAGCAGCTTTTCGGGAGGGATGAATACGCAGTATTTT. This translates into CASSFSGGMNTQYF.